Listed below are T cell receptor beta chains from one sample, sequenced in a study of cytomegalovirus exposure and HLA in healthy donors. The repertoire was sequenced with immunoSEQ multiplex PCR; TCRdb's copy has only in-frame clones and lacks some. The sample's table shows around 100,000 clones. The sample consisted of PBMCs. The receptors were gathered from a middle-aged man in good health and CMV-seronegative. The CDR3 runs from the conserved cysteine through the conserved F or W. Fields, in order: J gene, CDR3 length, D gene, V gene, CDR3 protein, CDR3 DNA. The D gene is left open where the match is weak.

TRBJ2-7	16	.	TRBV27	CASTPTGTAERYEQYF	TGTGCCAGCACCCCTACCGGGACTGCGGAGCGGTACGAGCAGTACTTC
TRBJ2-5	19	TRBD2	TRBV7-2	CASSLTLAGGGYRRETQYF	TGTGCCAGCAGCTTGACACTAGCGGGGGGCGGGTACCGTCGGGAGACCCAGTACTTC
TRBJ1-4	15	TRBD1	TRBV6-5	CASRSGQGGLGKLFF	TGTGCCAGCAGATCGGGACAGGGAGGCCTGGGAAAACTGTTTTTT
TRBJ1-6	12	.	TRBV6-5	CASRPPGSPLHF	TGTGCCAGCAGACCGCCGGGTTCACCCCTCCACTTT
TRBJ2-1	13	.	TRBV28	CASRDTERNEQFF	TGTGCCAGCAGAGACACAGAACGGAATGAGCAGTTCTTC
TRBJ1-3	16	TRBD1	TRBV28	CASRRLTGGSGNTIYF	TGTGCCAGCAGACGTTTGACAGGGGGCTCTGGAAACACCATATATTTT
TRBJ1-2	15	.	TRBV28	CASTLGGWEWYGYTF	TGTGCCAGCACTTTGGGAGGGTGGGAATGGTATGGCTACACCTTC
TRBJ2-1	14	.	TRBV11-2	CASSFSQGGYEQFF	TGTGCCAGCAGCTTCTCCCAGGGTGGTTATGAGCAGTTCTTC
TRBJ2-3	12	.	TRBV27	CASSPPSGTQYF	TGTGCCAGCAGTCCCCCGTCAGGGACGCAGTATTTT
TRBJ2-7	13	.	TRBV5-4	CASSESLARKQYF	TGTGCCAGCAGCGAGTCGCTTGCTAGGAAGCAGTACTTC
TRBJ2-5	12	.	TRBV6-6	CASGGSRETQYF	TGTGCCAGCGGAGGATCTCGGGAGACCCAGTACTTC
TRBJ2-7	15	TRBD2	TRBV5-5	CASSLVAGGPYEQYF	TGTGCCAGCAGCTTAGTCGCGGGAGGCCCCTACGAGCAGTACTTC
TRBJ2-5	13	.	TRBV7-7	CASSLLPQETQYF	TGTGCCAGCAGCTTACTACCCCAAGAGACCCAGTACTTC
TRBJ2-7	15	.	TRBV5-8	CASSLAQGRANEQYF	TGTGCCAGCAGCTTGGCCCAGGGCAGGGCCAACGAGCAGTACTTC
TRBJ2-7	15	.	TRBV7-9	CASSLAAGANYEQYF	TGTGCCAGCAGCTTAGCTGCGGGGGCGAACTACGAGCAGTACTTC
TRBJ2-5	12	.	TRBV6-1	CASTRDSGTQYF	TGTGCCAGCACCAGGGACTCGGGGACCCAGTACTTC
TRBJ1-3	15	.	TRBV19	CASSKEASSGNTIYF	TGTGCCAGTAGTAAGGAGGCCTCCTCTGGAAACACCATATATTTT
TRBJ2-7	15	TRBD1	TRBV27	CASSSPGTGVREQYF	TGTGCCAGCAGTTCACCCGGGACAGGGGTGCGTGAGCAGTACTTC
TRBJ2-3	15	TRBD2	TRBV28	CASSISGRGTDTQYF	TGTGCCAGCAGTATTAGCGGGAGGGGTACAGATACGCAGTATTTT
TRBJ1-2	15	.	TRBV6-1	CASKVRGAGDYGYTF	TGTGCCAGCAAAGTCCGTGGGGCAGGGGACTATGGCTACACCTTC